A selection of T cell receptor beta chains follows, all from one sample in a study of blood T cells in healthy people across ages. TCRdb ran MiXCR on the 5' RACE reads and lists one entry per CDR3 protein. The sample lists roughly 680,000 distinct CDR3 sequences; 40% to 65% were seen once. The specimen sequenced was blood. These receptors all come from a woman older than 75 in good health. Both conserved end residues are part of each CDR3. The D gene is left open where the match is weak. Not all rows give a size; the values are once, few, many and, for expanded clones, a class.

d_gene: .
j_gene: TRBJ2-3
v_gene: TRBV29-1
abundance: many
CDR3nt: TGCAGCGTTGAATCAGGGGTGGACCAGTATTTT
CDR3aa: CSVESGVDQYF

d_gene: TRBD1
j_gene: TRBJ2-7
v_gene: TRBV7-8
abundance: once
CDR3nt: TGTGCCAGCAGCCACCTACCGGGACAGGGGCTCTACGAGCAGTACTTC
CDR3aa: CASSHLPGQGLYEQYF

d_gene: .
j_gene: TRBJ2-1
v_gene: TRBV7-2
abundance: .
CDR3nt: TGTGCCAGCAGCTTAGGGGCAGGAGCATACAGTGAGCAGTTCTTC
CDR3aa: CASSLGAGAYSEQFF

d_gene: .
j_gene: TRBJ1-4
v_gene: TRBV29-1
abundance: .
CDR3nt: TGCAGCGTTGAAGATGGGCCCGCCGGCGAAAAACTGTTTTTT
CDR3aa: CSVEDGPAGEKLFF

d_gene: TRBD2
j_gene: TRBJ2-1
v_gene: TRBV24-1
abundance: few
CDR3nt: TGTGCCACCAGTGATCAAGGACTAGCGGGAGGGCCCAATGAGCAGTTCTTC
CDR3aa: CATSDQGLAGGPNEQFF

d_gene: .
j_gene: TRBJ1-6
v_gene: TRBV7-2
abundance: .
CDR3nt: TGTGCCAGCAGCCTACTGTCGGGGGGGAATTCACCCCTCCACTTT
CDR3aa: CASSLLSGGNSPLHF

d_gene: .
j_gene: TRBJ2-7
v_gene: TRBV7-9
abundance: .
CDR3nt: TGTGCCAGCAGCTCCCTATGGACACCGTCCACCGAGCAGTACTTC
CDR3aa: CASSSLWTPSTEQYF

d_gene: .
j_gene: TRBJ2-2
v_gene: TRBV20-1
abundance: .
CDR3nt: TGCAGTGCTAGTCCCCTCCTCAGGGGAAACACCGGGGAGCTGTTTTTT
CDR3aa: CSASPLLRGNTGELFF

d_gene: .
j_gene: TRBJ1-5
v_gene: TRBV15
abundance: .
CDR3nt: TGTGCCACCAGCAGAGACAGGGGTCTGAATCAGCCCCAGCATTTT
CDR3aa: CATSRDRGLNQPQHF

d_gene: .
j_gene: TRBJ2-5
v_gene: TRBV7-9
abundance: many
CDR3nt: TGTGCCAGCAGCCGAACCCCAAAAGAGACCCAGTACTTC
CDR3aa: CASSRTPKETQYF

d_gene: TRBD1
j_gene: TRBJ2-7
v_gene: TRBV5-5
abundance: .
CDR3nt: TGTGCCAGCAGCTTGGAGGGGACAGGGGTGTATTTCCACGAGCAGTACTTC
CDR3aa: CASSLEGTGVYFHEQYF

d_gene: .
j_gene: TRBJ1-5
v_gene: TRBV5-6
abundance: .
CDR3nt: TGTGCCAGCAGCTTGGGGGGGGATTATAACAATCAGCCCCAGCATTTT
CDR3aa: CASSLGGDYNNQPQHF

d_gene: .
j_gene: TRBJ2-5
v_gene: TRBV10-3
abundance: few
CDR3nt: TGTGCCATCAGTGAGTCGGAGGGGACCCAGTACTTC
CDR3aa: CAISESEGTQYF

d_gene: .
j_gene: TRBJ1-3
v_gene: TRBV3-1
abundance: few
CDR3nt: TGTGCCAGCAGCCAATTGGATCTCCCCAACACCATATATTTT
CDR3aa: CASSQLDLPNTIYF

d_gene: .
j_gene: TRBJ2-2
v_gene: TRBV12-3/TRBV12-4
abundance: many
CDR3nt: TGTGCCAGCAGTCTGGACCCCGGGGAGCTGTTTTTT
CDR3aa: CASSLDPGELFF

d_gene: .
j_gene: TRBJ2-5
v_gene: TRBV29-1
abundance: .
CDR3nt: TGCAGCGTTCGACAAGTACAAGAGACCCAGTACTTC
CDR3aa: CSVRQVQETQYF

d_gene: .
j_gene: TRBJ1-5
v_gene: TRBV20-1
abundance: .
CDR3nt: TGCAGTGCTAGAGATAGCAGGGGAGGGGGTCAGCCCCAGCATTTT
CDR3aa: CSARDSRGGGQPQHF

d_gene: TRBD2
j_gene: TRBJ2-5
v_gene: TRBV3-1
abundance: many
CDR3nt: TGTGCCAGCAGCCAAGAAAGGGGACTAGCAAGACAAGAGACCCAGTACTTC
CDR3aa: CASSQERGLARQETQYF

d_gene: TRBD1
j_gene: TRBJ1-5
v_gene: TRBV19
abundance: .
CDR3nt: TGTGCCAGTAGTATAGTGACAGGGGGTAGCAATCAGCCCCAGCATTTT
CDR3aa: CASSIVTGGSNQPQHF

d_gene: TRBD2
j_gene: TRBJ2-7
v_gene: TRBV9
abundance: many
CDR3nt: TGTGCCAGCAGCGCGGGACTAGCGGGAAACGCATTCGACGAGCAGTACTTC
CDR3aa: CASSAGLAGNAFDEQYF

d_gene: TRBD1
j_gene: TRBJ1-2
v_gene: TRBV9
abundance: .
CDR3nt: TGTGCCAGCAGCCGGGGGACAGGGAGCTATGGCTACACCTTC
CDR3aa: CASSRGTGSYGYTF

d_gene: .
j_gene: TRBJ2-3
v_gene: TRBV12-3/TRBV12-4
abundance: .
CDR3nt: TGTGCCAACAGTTTCAGCTCTTCGACAGCCAGCACAGATACGGAGTATTTT
CDR3aa: CANSFSSSTASTDTEYF

d_gene: .
j_gene: TRBJ1-6
v_gene: TRBV10-2
abundance: .
CDR3nt: TGCGCCACCCTTGACAGCTCCTATAATTCACCCCTCCACTTT
CDR3aa: CATLDSSYNSPLHF

d_gene: .
j_gene: TRBJ1-5
v_gene: TRBV7-9
abundance: .
CDR3nt: TGTGCCAGCAGCTTAGCGGCTAGCAATCAGCCCCAGCATTTT
CDR3aa: CASSLAASNQPQHF

d_gene: TRBD2
j_gene: TRBJ2-3
v_gene: TRBV7-2
abundance: .
CDR3nt: TGTGCCAGCAGCTTTCGGACTAGCGGGATTAGTACAGATACGCAGTATTTT
CDR3aa: CASSFRTSGISTDTQYF

d_gene: TRBD1
j_gene: TRBJ2-6
v_gene: TRBV7-2
abundance: .
CDR3nt: TGTGCCAGCAGCTTTCGGACAGGGCCTATCGGGGCCAACGTCCTGACTTTC
CDR3aa: CASSFRTGPIGANVLTF

d_gene: TRBD1
j_gene: TRBJ2-4
v_gene: TRBV11-1
abundance: .
CDR3nt: TGTGCCAGCAGCTCTTCTTACGGGACAGGTTCCAGCATTCAGTACTTC
CDR3aa: CASSSSYGTGSSIQYF

d_gene: .
j_gene: TRBJ1-6
v_gene: TRBV25-1
abundance: .
CDR3nt: TGTGCCAGTGCAAGGAGCGTGAATTCACCCCTCCACTTT
CDR3aa: CASARSVNSPLHF

d_gene: .
j_gene: TRBJ2-3
v_gene: TRBV6-6
abundance: few
CDR3nt: TGTGCCAGCTCCAGCCCGGGAGATACGCAGTATTTT
CDR3aa: CASSSPGDTQYF

d_gene: TRBD2
j_gene: TRBJ2-1
v_gene: TRBV20-1
abundance: .
CDR3nt: TGCAGTGCTAGAGATGTTAGCGGGGGGATCGATGAGCAGTTCTTC
CDR3aa: CSARDVSGGIDEQFF

d_gene: .
j_gene: TRBJ1-2
v_gene: TRBV9
abundance: .
CDR3nt: TGTGCCAGCAGCGTACATAGGGCAGGGGACTATGGCTACACCTTC
CDR3aa: CASSVHRAGDYGYTF

d_gene: TRBD2
j_gene: TRBJ2-4
v_gene: TRBV5-1
abundance: .
CDR3nt: TGCGCCAGCTACCTCGGGACTAGCGGGGAAAACATTCAGTACTTC
CDR3aa: CASYLGTSGENIQYF

d_gene: TRBD2
j_gene: TRBJ2-7
v_gene: TRBV5-1
abundance: .
CDR3nt: TGCGCCAGCAGCTACACTAGCGGAGCCTTCTACGAGCAGTACTTC
CDR3aa: CASSYTSGAFYEQYF

d_gene: .
j_gene: TRBJ2-7
v_gene: TRBV7-9
abundance: many
CDR3nt: TGTGCCAGCAGCTTATACCCCCAGCGGCTCTACGAGCAGTACTTC
CDR3aa: CASSLYPQRLYEQYF

d_gene: .
j_gene: TRBJ2-5
v_gene: TRBV3-1
abundance: many
CDR3nt: TGTGCCCCGCGCAAAGGGGGAGAGACCCAGTACTTC
CDR3aa: CAPRKGGETQYF

d_gene: TRBD2
j_gene: TRBJ2-1
v_gene: TRBV28
abundance: .
CDR3nt: TGTGCCAGCAGTTATACTAGCGCACATGAGCAGTTCTTC
CDR3aa: CASSYTSAHEQFF

d_gene: TRBD2
j_gene: TRBJ2-4
v_gene: TRBV20-1
abundance: many
CDR3nt: TGCAGTGCTAGAGATTTCTCGGCTAGCGGGCACGAGTACTTC
CDR3aa: CSARDFSASGHEYF

d_gene: TRBD1
j_gene: TRBJ2-5
v_gene: TRBV10-3
abundance: .
CDR3nt: TGTGCCATCAGTGAGTTTGACAGGGGCCAAGAGACCCAGTACTTC
CDR3aa: CAISEFDRGQETQYF

d_gene: TRBD2
j_gene: TRBJ2-5
v_gene: TRBV20-1
abundance: many
CDR3nt: TGCAGTGCTAGAGCGACTAGCGGGAAGTACCAAGAGACCCAGTACTTC
CDR3aa: CSARATSGKYQETQYF

d_gene: .
j_gene: TRBJ2-5
v_gene: TRBV2
abundance: many
CDR3nt: TGTGCCAGCAGAGGGTCCGGGGCGGGCCTACAAGAGACCCAGTACTTC
CDR3aa: CASRGSGAGLQETQYF

d_gene: .
j_gene: TRBJ1-2
v_gene: TRBV4-2
abundance: many
CDR3nt: TGTGCCAGCAGCCAAGCTGGCAGGGGCTATGGCTACACCTTC
CDR3aa: CASSQAGRGYGYTF

d_gene: .
j_gene: TRBJ1-2
v_gene: TRBV18
abundance: .
CDR3nt: TGTGCCAGCTCACCACAGTCCCGTGATGGCTACACCTTC
CDR3aa: CASSPQSRDGYTF

d_gene: TRBD1
j_gene: TRBJ1-4
v_gene: TRBV7-2
abundance: many
CDR3nt: TGTGCCAGCAGCTGGGACAGAGAAAATGAAAAACTGTTTTTT
CDR3aa: CASSWDRENEKLFF

d_gene: .
j_gene: TRBJ1-4
v_gene: TRBV7-9
abundance: .
CDR3nt: TGTGCCAGCAGCTTAGCCCAAGCAACTAATGAAAAACTGTTTTTT
CDR3aa: CASSLAQATNEKLFF

d_gene: TRBD1
j_gene: TRBJ2-1
v_gene: TRBV7-9
abundance: .
CDR3nt: TGTGCCAGCAGCCTCCAGACAGGGACGGATGAGCAGTTCTTC
CDR3aa: CASSLQTGTDEQFF

d_gene: .
j_gene: TRBJ1-2
v_gene: TRBV20-1
abundance: .
CDR3nt: TGCAGTGCTTCAGGAATGGGGAGTCCGGTGGGAGGCTACACCTTC
CDR3aa: CSASGMGSPVGGYTF

d_gene: .
j_gene: TRBJ2-1
v_gene: TRBV7-9
abundance: few
CDR3nt: TGTGCCAGCAGCGTGGCTAGAGGGAATGAGCAGTTCTTC
CDR3aa: CASSVARGNEQFF

d_gene: TRBD2
j_gene: TRBJ2-5
v_gene: TRBV7-2
abundance: once
CDR3nt: TGTGCCAGCAGCCGGGGGGATAGTAAGACCCAGTACTTC
CDR3aa: CASSRGDSKTQYF

d_gene: TRBD1
j_gene: TRBJ1-1
v_gene: TRBV3-1
abundance: few
CDR3nt: TGTGCCAGCAGCCACTTACAGGGGGAAGCTTTCTTT
CDR3aa: CASSHLQGEAFF

d_gene: TRBD2
j_gene: TRBJ2-1
v_gene: TRBV28
abundance: .
CDR3nt: TGTGCCAGCAGTTTAACAGCGGGGGGCCTCAATGAGCAGTTCTTC
CDR3aa: CASSLTAGGLNEQFF

d_gene: .
j_gene: TRBJ2-3
v_gene: TRBV20-1
abundance: .
CDR3nt: TGCAGTGCTCCTCGGACTGATACAGAGACGCGGTATTTT
CDR3aa: CSAPRTDTETRYF

d_gene: .
j_gene: TRBJ1-2
v_gene: TRBV29-1
abundance: few
CDR3nt: TGCAGCGGCCAGGGGAGTCAGGATGGCTACACCTTC
CDR3aa: CSGQGSQDGYTF

d_gene: TRBD1
j_gene: TRBJ1-1
v_gene: TRBV25-1
abundance: .
CDR3nt: TGTGTCAGCAGTGAAGGGGACAGCCTGAACACTGAAGCTTTCTTT
CDR3aa: CVSSEGDSLNTEAFF